The rows below give T cell receptor beta chains drawn from one sample of a study of blood T cell repertoires in COVID-19. This table comes from immunoSEQ multiplex PCR, and its TCRdb copy is limited to in-frame clones, with some not included. The table shows around 400,000 clones, with approximately 87% occurring only once. Sequencing was done on a sample of peripheral blood. Receptor source: a woman aged 55-75 years with COVID-19, enrolled during active disease. Each CDR3 is given with its conserved first and last residue.

TRBJ2-7,TRBV27,CASSYGDRAYEQYF
TRBJ2-7,TRBV7-8,CASSHDTYEQYF
TRBJ1-2,TRBV28,CASTLALPGGYTF
TRBJ2-3,TRBV5-1,CASSLAQAGDTQYF
TRBJ1-5,TRBV7-9,CASSLGSVNQPQHF
TRBJ2-3,TRBV7-3,CASSSRLAGTDTQYF
TRBJ2-5,TRBV19,CASSLGTGSETQYF
TRBJ2-2,TRBV7-3,CASSSGTNTGELFF
TRBJ2-1,TRBV5-4,CASSVGGTSSYNEQFF
TRBJ2-3,TRBV5-1,CASSFSSGPRRGTQYF
TRBJ2-5,TRBV18,CASSSFQETQYF
TRBJ1-2,TRBV5-1,CASSPRTGVLEGYTF
TRBJ2-5,TRBV3-1/TRBV3-2,CASSQSSETQYF
TRBJ2-2,TRBV5-1,CASSLAGGSDTGELFF